This TCR beta chain originates from a study of blood T cell repertoires in COVID-19 (TCRdb year 2020). Looking at the study overall: The collaborator samples originated in the United States, Italy and Spain and spanned the acute and convalescent phases of COVID-19. Where HLA class I and class II types were available, the types were taken from metadata supplied by the sample provider, not from assay-based typing. The samples were drawn from two sources: the first 160 participants of the ongoing ImmuneRACE study, and fewer than 1,500 subjects contributed by 6 global collaborators. A de-identified subject ID, COVID-19 status, age in years and sex were almost always included in the sample metadata. Deeply sampled blood TCRbeta repertoires from subjects exposed to, actively infected with, or recovered from COVID-19 were included in the dataset. The repertoires were released in a freely available public database intended as a resource for research on the immune response to SARS-CoV-2. The material from the prospective study consisted of cDNA or gDNA derived from T cells, B-cell-depleted T cells, or PBMCs.

On this clone itself: The antigen this receptor binds is unknown. No much larger clone is present one base from it, and per-base qualities are unavailable.

TCRbeta CDR3 regions were amplified from genomic DNA by means of the immunoSEQ Assay, a bias-controlled multiplex PCR. The authors processed their data as follows. Within the assay, amplification of reference gene primers was used to estimate how many nucleated cells each sample contained. To quantify the absolute abundance of each unique TCRbeta CDR3 rearrangement, sequence reads were collapsed and filtered. For each sample, productive Simpson clonality was calculated as the square root of Simpson's diversity index over productive rearrangements. TCRdb took over this immuneACCESS table, retaining in-frame rearrangements with V and J assigned. Such tables are incomplete; in checked studies, under half of the missing clones stem from an unresolved V gene, and the remainder is unexplained. That table is the source of V, J and clone size, and D and trimming were worked out from the DNA. The table for this sample lists just over 95,000 clones; 82% of them were counted only once. The leading ten clones occupy 18% of the sample.

The CDR3 covers 13 residues, taking in both the cysteine and the phenylalanine. Here the CDR3 DNA is all that survives: 39 bases in frame from base 1. CDR1 SGHKS and CDR2 YYEKEE are derived from the germline V gene (reference sequence). V gives up 4 bases and J gives up 0 bases, and the segment between their germline ends measures 5 bases. Each collaborating institution followed its own protocols to collect whole blood in K2EDTA tubes. For TCRbeta analysis, collaborator samples were shipped as frozen whole blood, as isolated PBMCs, or as DNA extracted from either sample type. Findings and caveats that apply to the study as a whole: The quantity of clinical and demographic metadata differed by source and by participant and was supplied without curation.

Sequencing was done on a sample of peripheral blood. The rearranged segments are TRBV5-5 and TRBJ1-5; there is no confident call for the D gene. This clonotype was obtained from a man older than 75 with acute or convalescent COVID-19. The DNA sequence reads TGTGCCAGCAGCCCCAATAGCAATCAGCCCCAGCATTTT. The encoded protein is CASSPNSNQPQHF. The full variable domain, completed from the reference TRBV5-5 and TRBJ1-5 proteins outside the CDR3, reads DAGVTQSPTHLIKTRGQQVTLRCSPISGHKSVSWYQQVLGQGPQFIFQYYEKEERGRGNFPDRFSARQFPNYSSELNVNALLLGDSALYLCASSPNSNQPQHFGDGTRLSIL.